These 2 T cell receptor beta chains were sequenced from one sample in a study of CD4 T cells in relation to SARS-CoV-2 and coronaviruses. Sequencing used immunoSEQ multiplex PCR; TCRdb keeps in-frame clones, though not all of them. The table has tens of thousands of clones, under 90% seen once. These receptors are not linked to any known antigen. The sequenced sample was naive CD4+ T cells from PBMCs, cultured in vitro. Subset meaning: naive CD4+ T cells isolated by negative enrichment. These receptors came from an adult with COVID-19.

This clone was observed once. The chain joins TRBV6-6 to TRBJ1-4; 7 nucleotides align to TRBD1. With V trimmed by 5 bases and J by 4 bases, 10 bases remained unmatched. Looked up from germline, CDR1 is MNHNY and CDR2 is SVGAGI (reference sequence). The CDR3 is 16 residues long. This CDR3 is CASSGYSRGINEKLFF. DNA for the CDR3: TGTGCCAGCAGTGGGTACTCCAGGGGGATTAATGAAAAACTGTTTTTT.

The J gene is TRBJ2-3, the V gene TRBV7-3; D possibly corresponds to TRBD2 (5 bases). The germline gives CDR1 SGHTA, CDR2 FQGTGA. This CDR3 spans 15 amino acids. V was shortened by 0 bases and J by 9 bases, with 16 bases between the two germline ends. This CDR3 is CASSLTGGLSGTQYF. For the CDR3, the DNA is TGTGCCAGCAGCTTAACCGGCGGACTGTCCGGGACGCAGTATTTT.